This T cell receptor beta chain was identified in a study of shared clonotypes between healthy human individuals. Study summary: There were three CD4 naive, three CD4 memory, two CD8 naive and one CD8 memory plates per donor. Study-level results: Some clonotypes were shared by all four sorted-subset donors, while others were not shared. The non-shared ones had lower generation probabilities than the shared ones.

CD8 cells classed as naive were CD45RO-negative and positively selected for CCR7, excluding terminally differentiated effector memory CD45RA+ cells. Using immunoSEQ multiplex PCR, the repertoire was profiled, and TCRdb retains in-frame clones only, with some absent. The table includes hundreds of thousands of clones, roughly 96% detected once. A word on this clone: Antigen unknown.

This CDR3 contains 16 residues. The germline CDR1 and CDR2 sequences are SGHVS and FQNEAQ. V lost 1 base, J lost 4 bases, and 15 bases lay in between. Sequencing was performed on naive CD8+ T cells sorted from blood. This clonotype was sampled from a woman between 25 and 40 years old in good health. This rearrangement joins TRBV7-8 to TRBJ2-3, with D tentatively TRBD1 or TRBD2 (5 bases each). CDR3 protein: CASSLVLEGTADTQYF. CDR3 DNA sequence: TGTGCCAGCAGCTTAGTACTAGAGGGGACCGCAGATACGCAGTATTTT. The whole variable domain, remainder taken from reference TRBV7-8 and TRBJ2-3, is GAGVSQSPRYKVAKRGQDVALRCDPISGHVSLFWYQQALGQGPEFLTYFQNEAQLDKSGLPSDRFFAERPEGSVSTLKIQRTQQEDSAVYLCASSLVLEGTADTQYFGPGTRLTVL.